Each of the 2 T cell receptor beta chains below was sequenced from the same sample in a study of blood T cell repertoires in COVID-19. Assay: immunoSEQ multiplex PCR; the TCRdb copy retains only in-frame clones and omits some. This sample has some 350,000 clones, with around 89% found just once. The sequenced sample was peripheral blood. The receptors here all came from a man between 18 and 29 years old with active or convalescent COVID-19.

CDR3 residues: CASSRSGQGLNEKLFF. DNA for the CDR3: TGTGCCAGCAGCCGGTCGGGACAGGGACTTAATGAAAAACTGTTTTTT. The V call is TRBV11-2, the J call TRBJ1-4; 9 bases are shared with TRBD1. The trim removed 5 bases at V and 4 bases at J, leaving 8 bases unmatched. CDR3 size: 16 residues. CDR1 is SGHAT, CDR2 FQNNGV, per germline.

The V gene is TRBV28, the J gene TRBJ1-5; tentative D call: TRBD1 (6 bases). This CDR3 region has 14 residues. The ends were cut back, 5 bases at V and 7 bases at J, with 15 bases in the middle. CDR1 is MDHEN, CDR2 SYDVKM, per germline. The CDR3 region is CASSPGGREQPQHF. The CDR3 coding sequence is TGTGCCAGCAGTCCCGGGGGGCGAGAACAGCCCCAGCATTTT.